A selection of T cell receptor beta chains follows, all from one sample in a study of vaccination and CD4 T cells after COVID-19. Via MiXCR, TCRdb re-called the PCR reads, giving one row per CDR3 protein. The data contain about 7,000 distinct CDR3 sequences, approximately 53% of them singletons. The antigens of these receptors remain unknown. The sequencing sample was made of CD4+ T cells from blood, cultured in vitro. These TCRs come from a human donor in good health. Each CDR3 is given with its conserved first and last residue.

j_call v_call cdr3_aa
TRBJ1-2 TRBV12-3/TRBV12-4 CASSFRDYGYTF
TRBJ2-3 TRBV9 CASSETLAGGPDTQYF
TRBJ2-6 TRBV7-3 CASSLGGASGANVLTF
TRBJ2-1 TRBV20-1 CSARDRRDEQFF
TRBJ1-2 TRBV21-1 CASSKGSHSHGYTF
TRBJ2-7 TRBV6-5 CASSYSGFSAGGFHEQYF
TRBJ1-2 TRBV6-5 CASSYTQQGLYGYTF
TRBJ1-2 TRBV20-1 CSATPGAGENGYTF
TRBJ1-3 TRBV20-1 CSASNNRGPGNTIYF
TRBJ2-1 TRBV19 CASSVVRRGVHNEQFF
TRBJ2-5 TRBV5-4 CASSSEVTTQYF
TRBJ1-5 TRBV7-2 CASSLAGHNNQPQHF
TRBJ1-1 TRBV6-5 CASSYGDRVTEAFF
TRBJ2-1 TRBV6-5 CASSYSPGPGNEQFF
TRBJ1-6 TRBV12-3/TRBV12-4 CASTATQVADSPLHF
TRBJ1-5 TRBV15 CATSRDFHQPQHF
TRBJ1-2 TRBV12-3/TRBV12-4 CASSSRDIYGYTF
TRBJ1-2 TRBV6-5 CASSYRDRPLYGYTF
TRBJ2-3 TRBV27 CASSSSPRTPSTDTQYF
TRBJ1-2 TRBV30 CASFSGGTGGYTF
TRBJ1-6 TRBV6-1 CASSETEGRSPLHF
TRBJ1-2 TRBV7-9 CASSFQGNDYGYTF
TRBJ1-3 TRBV19 CASSRGTVGNTIYF
TRBJ2-2 TRBV6-5 CASSYGAGELFF
TRBJ2-5 TRBV12-3/TRBV12-4 CASSFGGWDEETQYF
TRBJ1-5 TRBV6-1 CASRGDSYQPQHF
TRBJ1-2 TRBV20-1 CSASMAEGGYGYTF
TRBJ1-2 TRBV27 CASSRDRDTHYGYTF
TRBJ2-3 TRBV7-3 CASSESPSGGTDTQYF
TRBJ1-5 TRBV20-1 CSAAQGALRGNQPQHF
TRBJ1-1 TRBV27 CASSLFSTTGHTEAFF
TRBJ1-6 TRBV27 CASSFQYNSPLHF
TRBJ1-1 TRBV7-8 CASSRGQGEGEAFF
TRBJ1-2 TRBV2 CASRRDLGVYGYTF